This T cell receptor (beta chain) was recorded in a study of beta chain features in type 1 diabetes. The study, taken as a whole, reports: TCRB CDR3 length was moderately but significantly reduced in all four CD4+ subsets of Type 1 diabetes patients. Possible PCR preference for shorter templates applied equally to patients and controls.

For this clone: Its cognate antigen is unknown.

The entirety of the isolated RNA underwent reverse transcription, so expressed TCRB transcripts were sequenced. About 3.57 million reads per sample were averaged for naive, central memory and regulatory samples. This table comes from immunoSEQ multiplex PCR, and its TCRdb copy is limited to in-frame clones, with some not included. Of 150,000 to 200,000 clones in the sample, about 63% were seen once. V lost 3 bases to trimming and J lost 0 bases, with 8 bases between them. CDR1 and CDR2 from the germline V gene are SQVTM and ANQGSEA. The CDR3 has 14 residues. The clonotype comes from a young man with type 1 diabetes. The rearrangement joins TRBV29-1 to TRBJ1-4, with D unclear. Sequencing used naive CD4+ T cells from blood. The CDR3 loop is CSVEDGTTNEKLFF. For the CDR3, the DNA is TGCAGCGTTGAGGACGGAACAACTAATGAAAAACTGTTTTTT.